A single sample gave rise to the 30 T cell receptor beta chains below, sequenced in a study of T cells in Graves' hyperthyroidism and ophthalmopathy. Amplified TCR beta CDR3 regions came from RNA transcripts. Initially, a first-round RT-PCR of the TCR CDR3 employed the HTBI primer set. MiXCR, run by TCRdb on the multiplex PCR reads, gives a single entry per CDR3 protein. The sample contains some 650,000 distinct CDR3 sequences, roughly a sixth of which appear only once. Sequencing input: blood. The receptors originated from a woman aged 40-49 years with Graves' ophthalmopathy.

This clonotype was seen only a few times. V is TRBV7-9 and J is TRBJ2-5; no clear D gene. From germline, CDR1 is SEHNR and CDR2 FQNEAQ (reference sequence). Deletions cut 5 bases from V and 9 bases from J, with 22 bases between. This CDR3 has 15 amino acids. CDR3 DNA: TGTGCCAGCAGCCCGAGGCTCCCAGCTAACCCGGCCCAGTACTTC. It encodes CASSPRLPANPAQYF. Supplemented by reference TRBV7-9 and TRBJ2-5, the full variable domain reads DTGVSQNPRHKITKRGQNVTFRCDPISEHNRLYWYRQTLGQGPEFLTYFQNEAQLEKSRLLSDRFSAERPKGSFSTLEIQRTEQGDSAMYLCASSPRLPANPAQYFGPGTRLLVL.

This clonotype was observed many times. The rearrangement links TRBV2 to TRBJ1-1; perhaps TRBD1 as D (5 bases). From germline, CDR1 is SNHLY and CDR2 FYNNEI. V lost 7 bases and J 4 bases, leaving 19 bases between the germline ends. The CDR3 loop spans 15 amino acids. In DNA form, the CDR3 reads TGTGCCAGCATGGGGCCCGGGGGGAAGGGCACTGAAGCTTTCTTT. Amino acids: CASMGPGGKGTEAFF.

This clonotype occurred many times. The chain joins TRBV3-1 to TRBJ2-3, with D unresolved. From germline, CDR1 is LGHDT and CDR2 YNNKEL (reference sequence). V was trimmed by 1 base and J by 4 bases, leaving 6 bases between them. This CDR3 has 13 residues. CDR3 sequence reads: CASSQGPPDTQYF. CDR3 sequence (DNA): TGTGCCAGCAGCCAAGGGCCCCCAGATACGCAGTATTTT.

This clonotype was seen many times. This rearrangement joins TRBV5-1 to TRBJ2-7; 8 bases align to TRBD1. This CDR3 spans 14 amino acids. The germline gives CDR1 SGHRS, CDR2 YFSETQ. Trimming cost V 3 bases and J 2 bases; bases outside gene matches: 4. The CDR3 region is CASSSRQGPYEQYF. DNA for the CDR3: TGCGCCAGCAGCTCCAGACAGGGGCCCTACGAGCAGTACTTC.

This clonotype was detected many times. The chain employs TRBV2 and TRBJ1-3, with 9 bases fitting TRBD1. V gave up 7 bases and J gave up 4 bases; unmatched junction bases: 8. Germline assignment: CDR1 SNHLY and CDR2 FYNNEI. The CDR3 length is 15 residues. The CDR3 nucleotides read TGTGCCAGCATCGAGGGACAGGGTGGGGGAAACACCATATATTTT. This codes for CASIEGQGGGNTIYF.

This clonotype was picked up a small number of times. V gene TRBV6-1 combines with J gene TRBJ2-7; D possibly corresponds to TRBD1 (6 bases). Germline V CDR1 and CDR2: MNHNS, SASEGT. The CDR3 is 13 amino acids. The V end was cut by 6 bases, the J end by 6 bases, with 15 bases between. CDR3 nucleotides: TGTGCCAGCAGGGCAACAGGGCTTGGCGAGCAGTACTTC. This encodes CASRATGLGEQYF.

A word on this clonotype: A much larger clone differs by one base, so this may be a read error. The chain links TRBV5-1 to TRBJ1-2, with D perhaps matching TRBD1 (5 bases). CDR3 length: 14 amino acids. CDR1 SGHRS and CDR2 YFSETQ come from the germline V gene. V lost 5 bases and J 8 bases, leaving 19 bases between the germline ends. CDR3 amino acids: CASRETPRDGGYTF. In DNA form, the CDR3 reads TGCGCCAGCAGAGAAACGCCACGGGACGGAGGCTACACCTTC.

This sequence joins TRBV4-2 and TRBJ2-1; perhaps D is TRBD1 or TRBD2 (6 bases each). Germline V gene sequence: CDR1 LGHNA, CDR2 YNFKEQ. This CDR3 has 17 amino acids. Trimming removed 0 bases from V and 6 bases from J, with 18 bases in between. This CDR3 is CASSQDFSRGPVNEQFF. CDR3 sequence (DNA): TGTGCCAGCAGCCAAGATTTCTCACGGGGGCCCGTCAATGAGCAGTTCTTC.

Ten or more counts support this clonotype. The chain carries TRBV11-3 and TRBJ2-1; 11 positions match TRBD2. The germline V gene has CDR1 SGHNT and CDR2 YENEEA. V shed 3 bases and J 5 bases; nucleotides not matched to a gene: 3. The CDR3 sequence is 15 residues long. This CDR3 reads CASSFGLAGDNEQFF. The CDR3 nucleotides are TGTGCCAGCAGCTTCGGACTAGCGGGCGACAATGAGCAGTTCTTC.

Comments on this clonotype: This clone may be a read error of a much larger clone one base away. The chain recombines TRBV12-3 or TRBV12-4 with TRBJ1-1; D unresolved. The CDR3 loop spans 14 amino acids. CDR3 residues: CAGSLPRRNTEAFF. Here the CDR3 DNA reads TGTGCCGGCAGTTTACCCCGCAGAAACACTGAAGCTTTCTTT.

With regard to this clonotype: This may stem from a read error, because a much larger clone lies one nucleotide away. V usage is TRBV20-1 and J usage is TRBJ2-5; D possibly matches TRBD1 or TRBD2 (5 bases each). V was pared by 5 bases and J by 9 bases, with 22 bases between. The CDR3 has 14 amino acids. Germline V gives CDR1 DFQATT, CDR2 SNEGSKA (reference sequence). CDR3 nucleotides: TGCAGTGCTCCTACGCTCGGTGGGGGAAGGGCCCAGTACTTC. Encoded protein: CSAPTLGGGRAQYF.

The sample holds many counts of this clonotype. The chain carries TRBV28 and TRBJ2-3; 7 nucleotides match TRBD2. Germline V gives CDR1 MDHEN, CDR2 SYDVKM. This CDR3 is 15 amino acids long. J was trimmed by 0 bases and V by 3 bases; bases with no gene match: 3. CDR3 bases: TGTGCCAGCAGTTTTGGGGAGGGGAGCACAGATACGCAGTATTTT. It translates to CASSFGEGSTDTQYF.

This clonotype was recorded at least ten times. The chain employs TRBV20-1 and TRBJ2-3; 15 bases are shared with TRBD2. The germline gives CDR1 DFQATT, CDR2 SNEGSKA (reference sequence). The CDR3 contains 19 residues. J lost 4 bases, V lost 5 bases, and 16 bases had no gene match. In nucleotides, the CDR3 is TGCAGTGCTGAGCGAGGGACTAGCGGGAGGAAATGGCACCCAGATACGCAGTATTTT. As protein: CSAERGTSGRKWHPDTQYF.

This clonotype has just a few counts. Here the CDR3 DNA reads TGTGCCAGCTCACCAGAGGTCGGTGGGAACACTGAAGCTTTCTTT. This encodes CASSPEVGGNTEAFF. This rearrangement joins TRBV18 to TRBJ1-1; no reliable D call. CDR3 length: 15 residues. Germline CDR1 and CDR2: KGHSH and LQKENI. The V gene lost 2 bases and the J gene lost 1 base, with 11 bases spanning the gap.

This clonotype was counted between two and nine times. The rearrangement uses TRBV2 and TRBJ1-2; D unresolved. Trimming took off 4 bases at V and 8 bases at J, with 11 bases between the two ends. The CDR3 has 12 residues. Germline V gene data show CDR1 as SNHLY and CDR2 as FYNNEI. CDR3 in DNA: TGTGCCAGCAGTGTCCGGGTAGAAGGCTACACCTTC. Its protein product is CASSVRVEGYTF.

The sample holds many counts of this clonotype. This chain joins TRBV19 and TRBJ2-1; D gene ambiguous. The CDR3 loop spans 15 amino acids. Trimming pared 6 bases from V and 0 bases from J, leaving 12 bases between. Germline assignment: CDR1 LNHDA and CDR2 SQIVND (reference sequence). The chain's CDR3 is CASRPGGSSYNEQFF. The CDR3 region has the DNA TGTGCCAGTAGGCCGGGTGGAAGCTCCTACAATGAGCAGTTCTTC.

V gene TRBV10-3 combines with J gene TRBJ1-5, with a weak D call TRBD1 (5 bases). Trimming took off 0 bases at V and 0 bases at J, with 6 bases between the two ends. Looked up from germline, CDR1 is ENHRY and CDR2 is SYGVKD. There are 15 residues in the CDR3. CDR3 amino acids: CAISESDNSNQPQHF. DNA of the CDR3: TGTGCCATCAGTGAGTCGGACAATAGCAATCAGCCCCAGCATTTT.

This clonotype has just a few counts. The chain joins TRBV27 to TRBJ2-1; perhaps TRBD2 as D (5 bases). The V end lost 5 bases, the J end lost 4 bases, and 15 bases lay between the germline ends. This CDR3 region has 15 residues. CDR1 is MNHEY and CDR2 is SMNVEV in the germline V gene (reference sequence). CDR3 in amino acids: CASSMQAASYNEQFF. The CDR3 DNA sequence: TGTGCCAGCAGTATGCAAGCGGCCTCTTACAATGAGCAGTTCTTC.

A remark on this clonotype: This clone may be a read error of a much larger clone one base away. The V call is TRBV28, the J call TRBJ2-1, with 10 nucleotides matching TRBD1. CDR1 and CDR2 (germline): MDHEN, SYDVKM. The CDR3 length is 15 residues. In DNA, the CDR3 is TGTGCCAGCAGTTTTCGGGGACAGGGGAGGAATGAGCAGTCCTTC. This gives the protein CASSFRGQGRNEQSF.

In its sample, this clonotype was seen a few times. J is TRBJ1-2 and V is TRBV5-1; 10 positions agree with TRBD1. CDR3 length: 16 amino acids. The germline gives CDR1 SGHRS, CDR2 YFSETQ. The V and J ends lost 2 bases and 0 bases, in that order; junction bases with no gene match: 4. The CDR3 region is CASSFRTGGTNYGYTF. The CDR3, as DNA: TGCGCCAGCAGCTTTCGGACAGGGGGGACTAACTATGGCTACACCTTC.

This clonotype was recorded at least ten times. The chain employs TRBV20-1 and TRBJ2-5; 11 bases are shared with TRBD2. The length of the CDR3 is 15 residues. J gave up 5 bases and V 7 bases, and 12 bases lay outside the gene matches. CDR1 and CDR2 (germline): DFQATT, SNEGSKA (reference sequence). CDR3 in amino acids: CSVGISGGARETQYF. CDR3 nucleotides: TGCAGTGTGGGGATTAGCGGGGGGGCCCGGGAGACCCAGTACTTC.

The sample holds many counts of this clonotype. V is TRBV20-1 and J is TRBJ2-7; 11 bases align to TRBD2. This CDR3 has 16 residues. V was clipped by 4 bases and J by 4 bases; unmatched bases: 12. The germline CDR1 and CDR2 sequences are DFQATT and SNEGSKA (reference sequence). CDR3 bases: TGCAGTGCTACGGGACTAGCGGATTCACTGTATTACGAGCAGTACTTC. It specifies CSATGLADSLYYEQYF.

At least ten counts were recorded for this clonotype. This chain links TRBV11-2 with TRBJ2-3; D tentatively reads TRBD1 or TRBD2 (6 bases each). CDR1 and CDR2 (germline): SGHAT, FQNNGV. V was clipped by 0 bases and J by 0 bases, with 10 bases between them. The CDR3 is made up of 16 amino acids. CDR3 DNA sequence: TGTGCCAGCAGCTTAGAGGGGGGCTATAGCACAGATACGCAGTATTTT. This translates into CASSLEGGYSTDTQYF.

The chain uses TRBV7-6 and TRBJ2-2; 7 positions agree with TRBD2. Germline assignment: CDR1 SGHVS and CDR2 FNYEAQ. Losses at the gene ends were 5 bases for V and 1 base for J; bases not matched to a gene: 7. This CDR3 region has 16 residues. The CDR3 sequence: CASSQTPSGNTGELFF. In DNA, the CDR3 is TGTGCCAGCAGCCAGACTCCTAGCGGGAACACCGGGGAGCTGTTTTTT. The whole variable domain, remainder taken from reference TRBV7-6 and TRBJ2-2, is GAGVSQSPRYKVTKRGQDVALRCDPISGHVSLYWYRQALGQGPEFLTYFNYEAQQDKSGLPNDRFSAERPEGSISTLTIQRTEQRDSAMYRCASSQTPSGNTGELFFGEGSRLTVL.

This chain connects TRBV4-1 to TRBJ1-3; D perhaps matches TRBD1 (5 bases). V lost 0 bases and J lost 7, with 13 bases in between. The germline V gene encodes CDR1 MGHRA and CDR2 YSYEKL. The CDR3 is made up of 15 amino acids. The CDR3 DNA follows: TGCGCCAGCAGCCAAGAGAAGGGGATGGGGAACACCATATATTTT. Translated: CASSQEKGMGNTIYF.

This clonotype was picked up a small number of times. The CDR3 loop is CASSAQGSYNEQFF. The CDR3 nucleotides read TGTGCCAGCTCAGCTCAGGGGTCCTACAATGAGCAGTTCTTC. The V and J genes are TRBV7-9 and TRBJ2-1; D is perhaps TRBD1 (6 bases). V dropped 8 bases and J dropped 1 base, with 12 bases sitting between them. Germline loops: CDR1 SEHNR, CDR2 FQNEAQ (reference sequence). The CDR3 loop spans 14 amino acids. The full variable domain, with the rest looked up from reference TRBV7-9 and TRBJ2-1, is DTGVSQNPRHKITKRGQNVTFRCDPISEHNRLYWYRQTLGQGPEFLTYFQNEAQLEKSRLLSDRFSAERPKGSFSTLEIQRTEQGDSAMYLCASSAQGSYNEQFFGPGTRLTVL.

This clonotype has ten or more counts. The chain combines TRBV18 with TRBJ2-1, with D possibly being TRBD2 (5 bases). CDR1 KGHSH and CDR2 LQKENI come from the germline V gene. The ends were cut back, 6 bases at V and 9 bases at J, with 15 bases in the middle. This CDR3 region has 13 residues. The CDR3 protein is CASSLLGRGEQFF. The CDR3 DNA follows: TGTGCCAGCTCCCTCTTAGGCCGGGGTGAGCAGTTCTTC.

V is TRBV12-3 or TRBV12-4 and J is TRBJ2-5, with 9 bases identical to TRBD2. CDR3 length: 15 amino acids. V lost 7 bases and J lost 1; bases outside the gene matches: 7. The CDR3 is CASTRGGGAQETQYF. The CDR3 bases are TGTGCCAGCACCCGGGGCGGGGGGGCCCAAGAGACCCAGTACTTC.

This clonotype was observed at least ten times. The chain recombines TRBV12-3 or TRBV12-4 with TRBJ1-6, with D possibly being TRBD1 (6 bases). V lost 5 bases and J lost 6, with 14 bases in between. There are 15 residues in the CDR3. CDR3 amino acids: CASSLLTGTNSPLHF. CDR3 in DNA: TGTGCCAGCAGTCTCCTAACAGGGACTAATTCACCCCTCCACTTT.

Many counts were recorded for this clonotype. The chain combines TRBV30 with TRBJ1-5; tentatively, D is TRBD1 (6 bases). Germline values: CDR1 GTSNPN, CDR2 SVGIG (reference sequence). Trimming took 0 bases from V and 6 from J, leaving 12 bases between them. The CDR3 is 14 amino acids. CDR3 sequence (DNA): TGTGCCTGGAGTGTACGGGGGGGCCTTCAGCCCCAGCATTTT. It specifies CAWSVRGGLQPQHF.